This T cell receptor (beta chain) emerged from a study of identifying expanded T cells in peripheral blood. Study-level points and caveats: Differentially abundant clones: approximately 1.3 between replicates, about 17 at approximately 14 days, over 18 at four.

Produced via immunoSEQ multiplex PCR; TCRdb's table is partial and in-frame only. This table holds under 95,000 clones, about 91% found once. During the collection period, no donor immune events like infections were recorded. The CDR3 spans 16 residues. In regard to this clone: Its specificity is unknown.

This clonotype was obtained from a person between 18 and 75 years old in good health. The genes are TRBV12-1 and TRBJ2-1; the table's D gene call, TRBD2, was not cross checked with the DNA. TRBV12-1 is reported as a pseudogene. Sequenced sample: blood. The CDR3 region is CASSFASAPEYNEQFF. DNA for the CDR3: TGTGCCAGCAGCTTTGCTTCGGCCCCGGAGTACAATGAGCAGTTCTTC.